These T cell receptor beta chains were read from a single sample in a study of blood T cell repertoires in COVID-19. Repertoires were generated with immunoSEQ multiplex PCR, while TCRdb's copy carries only in-frame clones and drops some. The sample contains 130,000 to 150,000 clones, 65% to 85% of which appear only once. Sequencing was carried out using peripheral blood. Every receptor here comes from a woman aged 60 to 75 with acute or convalescent COVID-19. The CDR3 runs from the conserved cysteine through the conserved F or W. D genes are given only for firm matches. Rows give clone size only sometimes, using once, few, many, or a class for an expanded clone.

clone_size	v_call	d_call	j_call	cdr3_nt	cdr3_aa
NA	TRBV19	TRBD1	TRBJ2-3	TGTGCCAGTAGAGGACAGGCTTACACAGATACGCAGTATTTT	CASRGQAYTDTQYF
NA	TRBV5-1	NA	TRBJ1-2	TGCGCCAGCAGCTCGACCGGGGGGCAGAGCTATGGCTACACCTTC	CASSSTGGQSYGYTF
few	TRBV12-5	NA	TRBJ2-1	TGTGCTAGTGGTTCCCGGGAGAGCTCCTACAATGAGCAGTTCTTC	CASGSRESSYNEQFF
NA	TRBV14	TRBD1	TRBJ1-2	TGTGCCAGCAGCCAAGCGGGACAGGGGGCAAACTATGGCTACACCTTC	CASSQAGQGANYGYTF
few	TRBV2	TRBD1	TRBJ2-3	TGTGCCAGCACTCGCTTCGGACAGGGCGACACAGATACGCAGTATTTT	CASTRFGQGDTDTQYF
NA	TRBV27	TRBD1	TRBJ1-2	TGTGCCAGCAGCTTGACAGGGACCCTCTATGGCTACACCTTC	CASSLTGTLYGYTF
few	TRBV10-1	TRBD1	TRBJ1-1	TGCGCCAGCAGTTGGGGACAGCACACTGAAGCTTTCTTT	CASSWGQHTEAFF
NA	TRBV5-1	NA	TRBJ2-1	TGCGCCAGCAGCTTGCCGACACAGCTAAATGAGCAGTTCTTC	CASSLPTQLNEQFF
NA	TRBV2	TRBD1	TRBJ1-5	TGTGCCAGCAGTGAAGCGCCGTACAGGGGGCAACAGCCCCAGCATTTT	CASSEAPYRGQQPQHF
NA	TRBV2	NA	TRBJ2-5	TGTGCCAGCAGTGGACAACTCCAAGAGACCCAGTACTTC	CASSGQLQETQYF
NA	TRBV6-5	TRBD1	TRBJ1-2	TGTGCCACCAACCCCCAGGGGGCGAACTATGGCTACACCTTC	CATNPQGANYGYTF
NA	TRBV6-2/TRBV6-3	TRBD1	TRBJ1-2	TGTGCCAGCAGTTACTCGGGACAGTTGACTCATGGCTACACCTTC	CASSYSGQLTHGYTF
once	TRBV19	NA	TRBJ2-7	TGTGCCAGTAGTATACGACTAGGGCTGTACGAGCAGTACTTC	CASSIRLGLYEQYF
once	TRBV27	NA	TRBJ2-1	TGTGCCAGCAGTTTTCTAGCTGTCAATGAGCAGTTCTTC	CASSFLAVNEQFF
NA	TRBV28	NA	TRBJ2-7	TGTGCCAGCAGTACCTGGGACACCGCGTGGGAGCAGTACTTC	CASSTWDTAWEQYF
NA	TRBV11-2	NA	TRBJ2-1	TGTGCCAGCAGCTTATTAACCGAGTTTATCCACGAGCAGTTCTTC	CASSLLTEFIHEQFF
NA	TRBV28	NA	TRBJ1-5	TGTGCCAGCAATCGAGATCTTAATCAGCCCCAGCATTTT	CASNRDLNQPQHF
NA	TRBV19	NA	TRBJ2-7	TGTGCCAGTAGTATGAGCAGGGTGAACGAGCAGTACTTC	CASSMSRVNEQYF
NA	TRBV14	TRBD1	TRBJ1-6	TGTGCCAGCAGCCGAGCCGGGACAGGGCTTGGGTCACCCCTCCACTTT	CASSRAGTGLGSPLHF
NA	TRBV4-1	TRBD1	TRBJ2-1	TGCGCCAGCAGCCGGGCAGACCACAGGGGCGGTGAGCAGTTCTTC	CASSRADHRGGEQFF
NA	TRBV28	TRBD1	TRBJ2-2	TGTGCCAGCAGCTCCAGGGGGAGTGGCGGGGAGCTGTTTTTT	CASSSRGSGGELFF
NA	TRBV28	NA	TRBJ1-2	TGTGCCAGCAGTTTAGACCCTCAGGGGAAGCGCGGCTACACCTTC	CASSLDPQGKRGYTF
once	TRBV6-5	TRBD1	TRBJ2-7	TGTGCCGCCGCCGGGACAGGGGCCTACGAGCAGTACTTC	CAAAGTGAYEQYF
few	TRBV2	TRBD2	TRBJ2-4	TGTGCCAGCAGGAGGGGACTAGCGGGAGAAAGGAACATTCAGTACTTC	CASRRGLAGERNIQYF
NA	TRBV5-1	NA	TRBJ1-1	TGCGCCAGCAGACCCGACAGATTCGGGAACACTGAAGCTTTCTTT	CASRPDRFGNTEAFF
NA	TRBV28	NA	TRBJ2-1	TGTGCCAGCAGTTTACTTGCGGCCCTCACGAGGGACAATGAGCAGTTCTTC	CASSLLAALTRDNEQFF
NA	TRBV5-4	TRBD2	TRBJ2-7	TGTGCCTCCTCGGGGGCTAGCGGGGAGCAGTACTTC	CASSGASGEQYF
few	TRBV19	TRBD2	TRBJ2-1	TGTGCCAGTAGTTTCCTAGCGGGAAGTTCCTACAATGAGCAGTTCTTC	CASSFLAGSSYNEQFF
NA	TRBV6-5	TRBD1	TRBJ2-7	TGTGCCAGCAGAATAAGACAGGGCCGCTACGAGCAGTACTTC	CASRIRQGRYEQYF
NA	TRBV15	NA	TRBJ1-3	TGTGCCACCAGTAGCTCTGGAAACACCATATATTTT	CATSSSGNTIYF
NA	TRBV28	TRBD1	TRBJ1-1	TGTGCCAGCAGTGCCCGGACAGGGCGTAAGAACACTGAAGCTTTCTTT	CASSARTGRKNTEAFF
NA	TRBV2	NA	TRBJ1-5	TGTGCCAGCAGCTTAAGCGAGCTTCAGCCCCAGCATTTT	CASSLSELQPQHF
NA	TRBV3-1/TRBV3-2	TRBD2	TRBJ2-7	TGTGCCAGCAGCCAAGTGGGCGGGAGGGCCATGGGCAACCTCTACGAGCAGTACTTC	CASSQVGGRAMGNLYEQYF
NA	TRBV5-1	NA	TRBJ2-1	TGCGCCAGCAGCTTAAATAGCGCGAACAATGAGCAGTTCTTC	CASSLNSANNEQFF
NA	TRBV28	NA	TRBJ1-3	TGTGCCAGCAGTTTATGGGGGCAGGGCTCTGGAAACACCATATATTTT	CASSLWGQGSGNTIYF
NA	TRBV14	TRBD1	TRBJ2-7	TGTGCCAGCAGCCAAGGAGGGACAGCAATTCCCTACGAGCAGTACTTC	CASSQGGTAIPYEQYF
NA	TRBV16	NA	TRBJ2-7	TGTGCCAGCAGCCGCGGAAGTGACAGTGCTATATGGTCCTTTTCCTACGAGCAGTACTTC	CASSRGSDSAIWSFSYEQYF
NA	TRBV27	NA	TRBJ2-7	TGTGCCAGCAGTTTGAACAGCCTTTACGAGCAGTACTTC	CASSLNSLYEQYF
NA	TRBV20-1	TRBD1	TRBJ1-1	TGCAGTGCTAGTGCGGGGGGACAGGGGTGGACTGAAGCTTTCTTT	CSASAGGQGWTEAFF
NA	TRBV7-2	TRBD2	TRBJ2-7	TGTGCCAGCAGCTCGCTGGGGACTAGCGGAACCCTTTTGGGCGAGCAGTACTTC	CASSSLGTSGTLLGEQYF
NA	TRBV4-2	TRBD1	TRBJ2-3	TGTGCCAGCAGCCAAGTCTCCGGGACAGGGGGTAGCACAGATACGCAGTATTTT	CASSQVSGTGGSTDTQYF
NA	TRBV9	TRBD2	TRBJ2-5	TGTGCCAGCAGCGTAGGTGGGGCAGGGACTAGCGGGAGGGAGACCCAGTACTTC	CASSVGGAGTSGRETQYF
NA	TRBV5-6	NA	TRBJ1-2	TGTGCCAGCAGCTTGGCAGTGCCGATCTATGGCTACACCTTC	CASSLAVPIYGYTF
NA	TRBV28	NA	TRBJ2-1	TGTGCCAGCACAGGGGTCAATGAGCAGTTCTTC	CASTGVNEQFF
NA	TRBV5-5	NA	TRBJ2-7	TGTGCCAGCAGCGCACCGGGACATAACCTTTACGAGCAGTACTTC	CASSAPGHNLYEQYF
NA	TRBV29-1	NA	TRBJ1-1	TGCAGCGTCGAACGGGGGGCGAGGACTGAAGCTTTCTTT	CSVERGARTEAFF
NA	TRBV30	NA	TRBJ1-1	TGTGCCTGGAGTGGACAAGGGGTGACTGAAGCTTTCTTT	CAWSGQGVTEAFF
NA	TRBV28	TRBD1	TRBJ2-7	TGTGCCAGCACCCTGGACAGGGGCGCGGACGAGCAGTACTTC	CASTLDRGADEQYF
once	TRBV15	TRBD2	TRBJ2-1	TGTGCCACCAGCACAAGACTAGCGGGAATGAAGTGGAATGAGCAGTTCTTC	CATSTRLAGMKWNEQFF
NA	TRBV7-8	NA	TRBJ1-3	TGTGCCAGCAGCTTGGGCTTACGGACAGTCCTCATCACCAGCTCTGGAAACACCATATATTTT	CASSLGLRTVLITSSGNTIYF
NA	TRBV7-8	TRBD2	TRBJ2-3	TGTGCCAGCAGGGATAAGCGGGAGGCAGATACGCAGTATTTT	CASRDKREADTQYF
once	TRBV5-1	TRBD1	TRBJ1-2	TGCGCCAGCAGTCCAACAGGGGGCCGTGGCTACACCTTC	CASSPTGGRGYTF